The 18 T cell receptor beta chains below come from one sample, sequenced in a study of identical twins. TCRdb reprocessed the 5' RACE reads with MiXCR, giving one entry per CDR3 protein. The data show about 210,000 distinct CDR3 sequences, with 9.4% seen just once and approximately 5.1% held by the top ten. Input material: memory (CD45RO+) T cells sorted from blood. The origin of the receptors is a young woman in good health.

This clonotype was recorded a few times. The chain has TRBV5-8 and TRBJ2-1; 11 bases map to TRBD2. CDR3 length: 16 amino acids. The germline CDR1 and CDR2 sequences are SGHTS and YDEGEE. V lost 4 bases to trimming and J lost 4 bases; unmatched junction nucleotides: 7. The CDR3 region is CASSHAGTSGYNEQFF. The CDR3 DNA reads as TGTGCCAGCAGCCACGCCGGGACTAGCGGTTACAATGAGCAGTTCTTC.

The chain is built from TRBV10-3 and TRBJ1-2, with D unresolved. Germline CDR1 reads ENHRY; CDR2 reads SYGVKD. The CDR3 loop spans 12 amino acids. The V and J ends lost 1 base and 6 bases respectively, with 6 bases between them. As DNA, the CDR3 is TGTGCCATCAGTGAGTACAGCGATGGCTACACCTTC. Translation gives CAISEYSDGYTF.

The chain is built from TRBV2 and TRBJ1-1; D is possibly TRBD1 (6 bases). From germline, CDR1 is SNHLY and CDR2 FYNNEI. The CDR3 totals 13 residues. V lost 6 bases and J 2 bases, leaving 10 bases between the germline ends. CDR3 residues: CASRQGINTEAFF. CDR3 in DNA: TGTGCCAGCAGACAGGGAATAAACACTGAAGCTTTCTTT.

This clonotype occurred many times. This chain joins TRBV15 and TRBJ2-1, with 10 bases lining up with TRBD2. Unmatched junction bases numbered 12, after V lost 3 bases and J lost 1 base. This CDR3 is 19 amino acids long. CDR1 and CDR2 from the germline V gene are LNHNV and YYDKDF (reference sequence). CDR3 DNA sequence: TGTGCCACCAGCAGGGAAGCGGGAGGGCATGGAAGGTCCTACAATGAGCAGTTCTTC. Translating it yields CATSREAGGHGRSYNEQFF.

This rearrangement joins TRBV12-3 or TRBV12-4 to TRBJ1-1, with D maybe TRBD1 (6 bases). V lost 2 bases, J lost 10 bases, and 11 bases lay in between. This CDR3 spans 12 amino acids. The CDR3 spells CASSLQGSGAFF. CDR3 nucleotide sequence: TGTGCCAGCAGTTTACAGGGGTCGGGAGCTTTCTTT.

This clonotype appeared a few times. This sequence joins TRBV28 and TRBJ1-6; weak D call: TRBD1 (5 bases). In germline, CDR1 is MDHEN, CDR2 SYDVKM. CDR3 length: 14 residues. Trimming took off 5 bases at V and 4 bases at J, with 9 bases between the two ends. The CDR3 here is CASSVGGYNSPLHF. The CDR3 nucleotides are TGTGCCAGCAGTGTCGGGGGATATAATTCACCCCTCCACTTT.

This chain uses TRBV2 with TRBJ2-4; D possibly corresponds to TRBD2 (6 bases). The CDR3 runs 13 residues. Germline CDR1 and CDR2: SNHLY and FYNNEI. V was pared by 3 bases and J by 9 bases, with 12 bases between. The CDR3 nucleotides read TGTGCCAGCAGTGATACCGGGGGTCGCATTCAGTACTTC. Protein sequence: CASSDTGGRIQYF.

This clonotype has only a few counts. V gene TRBV4-3 combines with J gene TRBJ2-2, with D perhaps TRBD2 (5 bases). Trimming removed 8 bases from V and 0 bases from J, with 10 bases in between. Germline loops: CDR1 LGHNA, CDR2 YSLEER. The CDR3 is 14 residues long. The CDR3 here is CASQRRTNTGELFF. CDR3 in DNA: TGCGCCAGCCAGCGGCGGACGAACACCGGGGAGCTGTTTTTT.

This sequence joins TRBV29-1 and TRBJ2-7, with D uncertain. CDR3 length: 14 amino acids. Per germline, CDR1 SQVTM and CDR2 ANQGSEA. Deletions cut 6 bases from V and 0 bases from J, with 15 bases between. DNA of the CDR3: TGCAGCGTCTCCCGAACCGACTTCTCCTACGAGCAGTACTTC. Protein: CSVSRTDFSYEQYF.

This clonotype was seen repeatedly, ten times or more. The gene calls are TRBV4-3 and TRBJ2-5; D not certain. Germline CDR1 reads LGHNA; CDR2 reads YSLEER. The CDR3 contains 15 residues. The V end lost 0 bases, the J end lost 3 bases, and 11 bases lay between the germline ends. The CDR3 protein is CASSQEARSKETQYF. CDR3 nucleotides: TGCGCCAGCAGCCAAGAGGCGCGTTCTAAAGAGACCCAGTACTTC.

The sample holds many counts of this clonotype. The gene calls are TRBV27 and TRBJ1-1; 8 nucleotides align to TRBD1. This CDR3 is 13 amino acids long. V was clipped by 8 bases and J by 0 bases; unmatched bases: 2. The germline V gene encodes CDR1 MNHEY and CDR2 SMNVEV (reference sequence). The CDR3 nucleotides are TGTGCCAGCGGACAGGGAGTGAACACTGAAGCTTTCTTT. Amino acids: CASGQGVNTEAFF.

V gene TRBV5-1 combines with J gene TRBJ2-3; TRBD2 matches at 7 bases. Germline trimming cut 5 bases from V and 3 bases from J; bases unmatched to any gene: 9. The germline CDR1 and CDR2 sequences are SGHRS and YFSETQ. This CDR3 is 15 amino acids long. Here the CDR3 DNA reads TGCGCCAGCAGAGGTGGGGGGGTCCGAACAGATACGCAGTATTTT. It codes for CASRGGGVRTDTQYF. Based on the CDR3 plus reference TRBV5-1 and TRBJ2-3, the full variable domain is KAGVTQTPRYLIKTRGQQVTLSCSPISGHRSVSWYQQTPGQGLQFLFEYFSETQRNKGNFPGRFSGRQFSNSRSEMNVSTLELGDSALYLCASRGGGVRTDTQYFGPGTRLTVL.

The table lists this clonotype with a few counts. V usage is TRBV20-1 and J usage is TRBJ1-4; D possibly corresponds to TRBD1 (5 bases). Germline-derived CDR1 and CDR2 are DFQATT and SNEGSKA (reference sequence). Trimming took 2 bases from V and 7 from J, leaving 17 bases between them. The CDR3 is made up of 15 amino acids. The CDR3 nucleotides are TGCAGTGCTAGATACTACGGGGCTTCTGGTGAAAAACTGTTTTTT. Its protein is CSARYYGASGEKLFF.

The J gene is TRBJ2-1, the V gene TRBV5-1; 9 bases match TRBD2. The CDR3 is made up of 18 amino acids. Germline loops: CDR1 SGHRS, CDR2 YFSETQ. V lost 0 bases, J lost 7 bases, and 14 bases stayed unmatched. CDR3 in amino acids: CASSLGVRGLAGRNEQFF. The CDR3 bases are TGCGCCAGCAGCTTGGGGGTTCGGGGGCTAGCGGGAAGGAATGAGCAGTTCTTC.

This clonotype was found a few times. V usage is TRBV18 and J usage is TRBJ2-3, with D perhaps being TRBD1 or TRBD2 (6 bases each). The CDR3 contains 15 residues. Germline V gene sequence: CDR1 KGHSH, CDR2 LQKENI. V was trimmed by 3 bases and J by 1 base, leaving 11 bases between them. The CDR3 here is CASSPPGARTDTQYF. The CDR3 region has the DNA TGTGCCAGCTCACCGCCGGGGGCCCGCACAGATACGCAGTATTTT.

The table lists this clonotype with many counts. This chain uses TRBV12-3 or TRBV12-4 with TRBJ2-1; D unclear. The CDR3 sequence is 11 residues long. Trimming took off 5 bases at V and 10 bases at J, with 9 bases between the two ends. The CDR3 DNA reads TGTGCCAGCAGTCTCAGAGACGAGCAGTTCTTC. The encoded protein is CASSLRDEQFF.

This clonotype showed up just a few times. CDR3 in amino acids: CASSDWGYTF. The CDR3, as DNA: TGTGCCAGCAGTGACTGGGGCTACACCTTC. This chain uses TRBV6-1 with TRBJ1-2, with D uncertain. CDR1 MNHNS and CDR2 SASEGT come from the germline V gene. V was trimmed by 3 bases and J by 8 bases, leaving 4 bases between them. This CDR3 has 10 residues.

V gene TRBV7-8 combines with J gene TRBJ1-4; the match to TRBD1 covers 7 bases. The ends lost 3 bases at V and 8 bases at J; junction bases unmatched: 3. The CDR3 totals 13 residues. Germline V gene sequence: CDR1 SGHVS, CDR2 FQNEAQ. The CDR3 DNA is TGTGCCAGCAGCTTCAGGGGGGACGAAAAACTGTTTTTT. Protein sequence: CASSFRGDEKLFF.